The 2 T cell receptor beta chains given below trace back to one sample, sequenced in a study of T cells in lung cancer brain metastases. The method was immunoSEQ multiplex PCR; TCRdb's version includes in-frame clones alone and lacks a portion of them. The sample shows approximately 1,000 clones, 88% of them seen only once. The specimen was tumor tissue from the primary lung tumor. These receptors originate from a woman aged 45-60 years with non-small cell lung cancer.

Comment on this clone: At one end, the junction sequence differs from germline, possibly due to a read error. The V and J genes are TRBV9 and TRBJ1-5; D remains ambiguous. The germline gives CDR1 SGDLS, CDR2 YYNGEE. This CDR3 is built from 13 residues. CDR3: CASSPHSNQLQHF. The CDR3 region has the DNA TGTGCCAGCAGCCCGCATAGCAATCAGCTCCAGCATTTT.

The CDR3 reads CSVGNTEAFF. CDR3 in DNA: TGCAGTGTTGGAAACACTGAAGCTTTCTTT. The genes are TRBV20-1 and TRBJ1-1; the D is unclear. V was shortened by 7 bases and J by 2 bases, with 5 bases between the two germline ends. Germline lookup yields CDR1 DFQATT and CDR2 SNEGSKA (reference sequence). This CDR3 has 10 residues.